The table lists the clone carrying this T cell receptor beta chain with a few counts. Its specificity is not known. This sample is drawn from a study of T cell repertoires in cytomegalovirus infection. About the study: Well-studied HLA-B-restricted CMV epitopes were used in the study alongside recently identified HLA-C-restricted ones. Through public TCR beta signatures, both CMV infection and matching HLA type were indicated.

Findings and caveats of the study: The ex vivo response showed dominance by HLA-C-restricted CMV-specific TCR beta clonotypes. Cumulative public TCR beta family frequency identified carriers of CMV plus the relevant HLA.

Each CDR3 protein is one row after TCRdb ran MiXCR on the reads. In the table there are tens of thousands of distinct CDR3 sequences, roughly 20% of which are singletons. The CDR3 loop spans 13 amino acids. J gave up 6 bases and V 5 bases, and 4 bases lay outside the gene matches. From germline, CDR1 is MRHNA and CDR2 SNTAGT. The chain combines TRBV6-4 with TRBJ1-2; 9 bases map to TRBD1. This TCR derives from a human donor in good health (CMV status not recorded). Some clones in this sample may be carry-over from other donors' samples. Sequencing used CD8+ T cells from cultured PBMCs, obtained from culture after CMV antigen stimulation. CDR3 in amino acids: CASSLTGGHGYTF. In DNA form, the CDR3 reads TGTGCCAGCAGTTTGACAGGGGGGCATGGCTACACCTTC.